These 27 T cell receptor beta chains originate from one sample sequenced in a study of T cells after yellow fever vaccination. TCRdb itself ran the 5' RACE reads through MiXCR, one entry per CDR3 protein. This repertoire shows 300,000 to 450,000 distinct CDR3 sequences, 8.1% found once; its top ten account for approximately 15%. The source material was PBMCs, sampled roughly 47 days after the first yellow fever vaccination. Source of these receptors: a man aged 18 to 29 who received the YFV17D yellow fever vaccine.

This clonotype has more than one count but fewer than ten. The chain has TRBV5-4 and TRBJ2-3; 7 bases are a match to TRBD2. V lost 4 bases, J lost 5 bases, and 4 bases stayed unmatched. CDR3 size: 13 residues. CDR1 and CDR2 (germline): SGHNT, YYREEE (reference sequence). The CDR3 region has the DNA TGTGCCAGCAGCGGACTAGTGGAAGATACGCAGTATTTT. Its protein is CASSGLVEDTQYF.

This clonotype was recorded a few times. The chain carries TRBV5-1 and TRBJ2-1; the D gene is possibly TRBD1 (5 bases). Trimming left V 2 bases short and J 3 bases short, with 9 bases between. Germline loops: CDR1 SGHRS, CDR2 YFSETQ. The CDR3 is 14 residues long. The CDR3 bases are TGCGCCAGCAGCTTAGGGGATTACTACAATGAGCAGTTCTTC. Translation: CASSLGDYYNEQFF. Based on the CDR3 plus reference TRBV5-1 and TRBJ2-1, the full variable domain is KAGVTQTPRYLIKTRGQQVTLSCSPISGHRSVSWYQQTPGQGLQFLFEYFSETQRNKGNFPGRFSGRQFSNSRSEMNVSTLELGDSALYLCASSLGDYYNEQFFGPGTRLTVL.

This clonotype has more than one count but fewer than ten. The rearrangement uses TRBV6-6 and TRBJ2-2; D is undetermined. V dropped 10 bases and J dropped 2 bases, with 8 bases sitting between them. Germline CDR1 is MNHNY and CDR2 is SVGAGI (reference sequence). The CDR3 totals 12 residues. As DNA, the CDR3 is TGTGCCACTCTGGAAAACACCGGGGAGCTGTTTTTT. Protein sequence: CATLENTGELFF.

This clonotype was counted ten times or more. V gene TRBV4-3 combines with J gene TRBJ2-2; TRBD1 might be the D (6 bases). Trimming took off 3 bases at V and 5 bases at J, with 13 bases between the two ends. The length of the CDR3 is 15 residues. Germline CDR1 LGHNA, CDR2 YSLEER. In DNA form, the CDR3 reads TGCGCCAGCAGCCAGGCCACAACAGGGACCGGGGAGCTGTTTTTT. This encodes CASSQATTGTGELFF.

Only a few counts were recorded for this clonotype. The rearrangement links TRBV12-3 or TRBV12-4 to TRBJ2-7; D ambiguous. V was clipped by 2 bases and J by 6 bases, with 11 bases between them. CDR3 length equals 13 residues. CDR3 sequence: CASSLPPPGEQYF. In nucleotides, the CDR3 is TGTGCCAGCAGTTTACCGCCTCCGGGCGAGCAGTACTTC.

This clonotype was counted ten times or more. At one boundary the junction diverges from the germline segment, which might be a read error. This chain uses TRBV7-7 with TRBJ2-1; TRBD2 aligns across 10 bases. CDR3 size: 14 residues. Germline V gene lookup returns CDR1 SSHAT and CDR2 FNYEAQ (reference sequence). The CDR3 loop is CASSSSSGGNEQFF. The CDR3 region has the DNA TGTGCTAGCAGCTCGTCTAGCGGGGGTAATGAGCAGTTCTTC.

This clonotype was observed a few times. The rearrangement joins TRBV7-9 to TRBJ1-3; possible D gene TRBD1, 5 bases. This CDR3 has 14 amino acids. Germline CDR1 is SEHNR and CDR2 is FQNEAQ (reference sequence). Trimming took 5 bases from V and 2 from J, leaving 10 bases between them. The CDR3 region is CASSPRGAGNTIYF. CDR3 DNA: TGTGCCAGCAGCCCGCGGGGGGCTGGAAACACCATATATTTT.

The chain combines TRBV5-1 with TRBJ2-1; 8 nucleotides match TRBD2. The CDR3 extends over 16 amino acids. From germline, CDR1 is SGHRS and CDR2 YFSETQ. The ends lost 7 bases at V and 8 bases at J; junction bases unmatched: 17. The CDR3 DNA reads TGCGCCAGCGCCTCCGGGACTAGGAGGCTCCCCGATGAGCAGTTCTTC. Translating gives CASASGTRRLPDEQFF.

The chain combines TRBV5-6 with TRBJ2-3; 9 bases align to TRBD2. CDR1 is SGHDT and CDR2 is YYEEEE in the germline V gene. Unmatched junction bases numbered 10, after V lost 6 bases and J lost 2 bases. This CDR3 comprises 16 residues. The CDR3 DNA follows: TGTGCCAGCACCCTGGGGGAGCGGGGGGCCACAGATACGCAGTATTTT. The encoded protein is CASTLGERGATDTQYF.

This clonotype was seen more than once but under ten times. V is TRBV27 and J is TRBJ2-5; D might be TRBD1 (5 bases). Trimming removed 5 bases at V and 5 bases at J, with 18 bases between. The CDR3 runs to 15 residues. Germline values: CDR1 MNHEY, CDR2 SMNVEV (reference sequence). The CDR3 spells CASSPPNWGPETQYF. The CDR3 DNA follows: TGTGCCAGCAGTCCCCCTAATTGGGGCCCGGAGACCCAGTACTTC.

The V and J genes are TRBV28 and TRBJ1-2; D might be TRBD1 (5 bases). The CDR3 contains 11 residues. Trimming left V 5 bases short and J 6 bases short, with 7 bases between. Germline V lookup: CDR1 MDHEN, CDR2 SYDVKM. CDR3 protein: CASSIRDGYTF. In DNA, the CDR3 is TGTGCCAGCAGTATCAGGGATGGCTACACCTTC.

The CDR3 loop reads CASSGRGLGYEQYV. CDR3 coding DNA: TGTGCCAGCAGCGGCCGGGGGCTGGGGTACGAGCAGTACGTC. V is TRBV5-6 and J is TRBJ2-7; D possibly uses TRBD1 or TRBD2 (6 bases each). The CDR3 totals 14 residues. Germline CDR1 SGHDT, CDR2 YYEEEE. Deletions cut 4 bases from V and 4 bases from J, with 15 bases between.

This chain links TRBV18 with TRBJ1-1, with D hard to call. The CDR3 sequence is 13 residues long. The V end was cut by 0 bases, the J end by 8 bases, with 10 bases between. CDR1 KGHSH and CDR2 LQKENI come from the germline V gene. The CDR3 sequence: CASSPPSGGEAFF. In DNA form, the CDR3 reads TGTGCCAGCTCACCACCCTCCGGTGGCGAAGCTTTCTTT.

This clonotype came up a few times. The chain combines TRBV28 with TRBJ2-7, with a tentative D call TRBD1 (5 bases). The CDR3 covers 16 residues. Looked up from germline, CDR1 is MDHEN and CDR2 is SYDVKM. V gave up 3 bases and J gave up 4 bases, with 19 bases separating them. The CDR3 region is CASSFNSLGHEYEQYV. The CDR3 nucleotides read TGTGCCAGCAGTTTCAACTCCTTAGGACACGAATACGAGCAGTACGTC.

The chain employs TRBV5-1 and TRBJ2-5; 8 bases match TRBD2. In germline, CDR1 is SGHRS, CDR2 YFSETQ. This CDR3 has 14 amino acids. V shed 1 base, J shed 2 bases, and the junction held 1 base outside the gene matches. The CDR3 coding sequence is TGCGCCAGCAGCTTGCCGGGGGGGCAAGAGACCCAGTACTTC. This sequence encodes CASSLPGGQETQYF.

The sample holds a few counts of this clonotype. This chain uses TRBV30 with TRBJ1-5; a possible D gene is TRBD1 (6 bases). The CDR3 runs to 13 residues. V was cut by 2 bases and J by 2 bases, with 7 bases left in between. The germline CDR1 and CDR2 sequences are GTSNPN and SVGIG (reference sequence). CDR3 in DNA: TGTGCCTGGAGTAGACAGGGCAATCAGCCCCAGCATTTT. It specifies CAWSRQGNQPQHF.

V is TRBV7-6 and J is TRBJ2-3; 10 positions match TRBD2. The V and J ends lost 2 bases and 5 bases, in that order; junction bases with no gene match: 10. Germline assignment: CDR1 SGHVS and CDR2 FNYEAQ. The length of the CDR3 is 17 residues. The CDR3 bases are TGTGCCAGCAGCTTATTCCTAGCGGGGGACCTGGGAGATACGCAGTATTTT. Residues: CASSLFLAGDLGDTQYF. Filled out from reference TRBV7-6 and TRBJ2-3, the complete variable domain reads GAGVSQSPRYKVTKRGQDVALRCDPISGHVSLYWYRQALGQGPEFLTYFNYEAQQDKSGLPNDRFSAERPEGSISTLTIQRTEQRDSAMYRCASSLFLAGDLGDTQYFGPGTRLTVL.

The genes are TRBV11-2 and TRBJ2-1, with D possibly matching TRBD1 (7 bases). The CDR3 is 18 residues long. The germline V gene has CDR1 SGHAT and CDR2 FQNNGV. The V end lost 5 bases, the J end lost 7 bases, and 27 bases lay between the germline ends. DNA for the CDR3: TGTGCCAGCAGCCTTGGGGGGCCGGGACAGAGAAAGTGGAATGAGCAGTTCTTC. It specifies CASSLGGPGQRKWNEQFF.

The chain uses TRBV12-3 or TRBV12-4 and TRBJ1-5, with D possibly TRBD1 on 5 matching bases. This CDR3 contains 15 residues. The V and J ends lost 4 bases and 6 bases respectively, with 16 bases between them. CDR3 nucleotides: TGTGCCAGCAGTTCCACCCCGCTGGGGGGTCAGCCCCAGCATTTT. Its translation: CASSSTPLGGQPQHF.

The chain links TRBV5-1 to TRBJ1-4; D not resolved. Germline values: CDR1 SGHRS, CDR2 YFSETQ. Trimming removed 0 bases at V and 6 bases at J, with 12 bases between. The CDR3 extends over 15 amino acids. In DNA form, the CDR3 reads TGCGCCAGCAGCTTGGGTGGTGGGCGCGATGAAAAACTGTTTTTT. Protein: CASSLGGGRDEKLFF.

There are many counts of this clonotype. This chain links TRBV11-2 with TRBJ2-1, with TRBD2 identical over 10 bases. The CDR3 extends over 16 amino acids. Germline V gives CDR1 SGHAT, CDR2 FQNNGV. J gave up 3 bases and V 7 bases, and 9 bases lay outside the gene matches. This chain's CDR3 is CASTSRVAGGYNEQFF. DNA for the CDR3: TGTGCCAGCACCTCGAGGGTAGCGGGGGGCTACAATGAGCAGTTCTTC.

Comment on this clonotype: The junction differs from germline at one of its ends, possibly a read error. The gene calls are TRBV4-3 and TRBJ2-3; D unclear. The CDR3 extends over 15 amino acids. Germline lookup yields CDR1 LGHNA and CDR2 YSLEER. CDR3 nucleotides: TGCGCCAGCTGCCAAGGTTTCTCTCACACAGATACGCAGTATTTT. This translates into CASCQGFSHTDTQYF.

The table lists this clonotype with a few counts. The chain combines TRBV7-2 with TRBJ2-3, with a weak D call TRBD1 (5 bases). The V gene's germline CDR1 is SGHTA and CDR2 FQGNSA. V was clipped by 5 bases and J by 8 bases, with 23 bases between them. CDR3 size: 16 residues. CDR3 loop: CASSPGHQLVQGTQYF. In DNA, the CDR3 is TGTGCCAGCAGCCCCGGACATCAGCTAGTCCAGGGTACGCAGTATTTT.

This clonotype was seen more than once but under ten times. The chain joins TRBV7-2 to TRBJ1-6, with D possibly matching TRBD1 (6 bases). V was shortened by 4 bases and J by 7 bases, with 14 bases between the two germline ends. Germline-derived CDR1 and CDR2 are SGHTA and FQGNSA. The CDR3 has 15 residues. CDR3 DNA sequence: TGTGCCAGCAGCTCCCCGGACAGACAAAATTCACCCCTCCACTTT. Its translation is CASSSPDRQNSPLHF.

The chain employs TRBV6-5 and TRBJ2-3; maybe TRBD2 (5 bases). The CDR3 loop spans 17 amino acids. CDR1 is MNHEY, CDR2 SVGAGI, per germline. V shed 0 bases and J shed 7 bases, with 20 bases lying between them. The CDR3 nucleotides are TGTGCCAGCAGTTACTCGTGGACTGGACGGAATCGACATACGCAGTATTTT. This gives the protein CASSYSWTGRNRHTQYF.

This clonotype was detected a few times. The CDR3 spells CSASSDSAYEQYF. The CDR3 DNA reads as TGCAGTGCTAGTTCGGACAGCGCCTACGAGCAGTACTTC. The chain links TRBV20-1 to TRBJ2-7; maybe TRBD1 (6 bases). Germline V CDR1 and CDR2: DFQATT, SNEGSKA (reference sequence). The V end lost 3 bases, the J end lost 2 bases, and 11 bases lay between the germline ends. This CDR3 is built from 13 residues.

This clonotype has a handful of counts. The rearrangement uses TRBV19 and TRBJ2-7; D gene ambiguous. This CDR3 has 13 residues. The germline V gene has CDR1 LNHDA and CDR2 SQIVND (reference sequence). V lost 5 bases and J lost 0, with 8 bases in between. DNA of the CDR3: TGTGCCAGTAGTTACCGATTCTCCTACGAGCAGTACTTC. Translating gives CASSYRFSYEQYF.